The rows below give T cell receptor beta chains drawn from one sample of a study of blood T cell repertoires in COVID-19. TCRdb keeps only in-frame clones here, not all; method: immunoSEQ multiplex PCR. Counted here are some 210,000 clones, over 75% occurring once; the ten biggest clones make up about 5%. Sequencing was carried out using peripheral blood. These TCRs come from a woman aged 35 to 49 with acute or convalescent COVID-19. Each CDR3 is given with its conserved first and last residue. A D gene is named only where the DNA matches it firmly. Rows may omit the clone size; those that give it use once, few, many or a size class.

>-|-|TRBJ1-3|TRBV4-1
CASSQTPDFHSGNTIYF
TGCGCCAGCAGCCAGACACCGGACTTTCACTCTGGAAACACCATATATTTT
>TRBD1|-|TRBJ1-1|TRBV6-5
CASSRGQGHTEAFF
TGTGCCAGCAGCCGTGGACAGGGGCACACTGAAGCTTTCTTT
>-|-|TRBJ2-1|TRBV11-2
CASSLDLEGGLRGEQFF
TGTGCCAGCAGCTTAGATTTGGAGGGGGGGCTGAGAGGTGAGCAGTTCTTC
>-|-|TRBJ2-2|TRBV3-1/TRBV3-2
CASSLRRRNTGELFF
TGTGCCAGCAGCCTCCGACGGAGGAACACCGGGGAGCTGTTTTTT
>TRBD1|-|TRBJ1-2|TRBV18
CASSPRTGGGGYTF
TGTGCCAGCTCACCACGGACAGGGGGTGGTGGCTACACCTTC
>TRBD1|-|TRBJ1-4|TRBV9
CASSVDEGAREKLFF
TGTGCCAGCAGCGTAGATGAGGGGGCGAGGGAAAAACTGTTTTTT
>-|-|TRBJ2-5|TRBV7-9
CASRFEGSETQYF
TGTGCCAGCAGATTCGAGGGATCCGAGACCCAGTACTTC
>-|-|TRBJ2-2|TRBV5-6
CASSGGVFGELFF
TGTGCCAGCAGCGGCGGCGTTTTCGGGGAGCTGTTTTTT
>TRBD1|-|TRBJ2-5|TRBV9
CASSLRQGAGETQYF
TGTGCCAGCAGCTTGAGACAGGGGGCAGGTGAGACCCAGTACTTC
>-|once|TRBJ2-5|TRBV9
CASSVGAEQETQYF
TGTGCCAGCAGCGTAGGGGCAGAGCAAGAGACCCAGTACTTC
>-|-|TRBJ1-6|TRBV11-2
CATSNQGFYNSPLHF
TGTGCCACCTCAAACCAGGGATTCTATAATTCACCCCTCCACTTT
>-|once|TRBJ1-2|TRBV5-4
CASSLGDSFNYGYTF
TGTGCCAGCAGCTTGGGTGACAGCTTTAACTATGGCTACACCTTC
>-|-|TRBJ2-3|TRBV5-4
CASSLARDSSDTQYF
TGTGCCAGCAGCTTGGCTCGGGACTCTTCAGATACGCAGTATTTT
>-|-|TRBJ1-6|TRBV11-2
CASSLEAGGWNSPLHF
TGTGCCAGCAGCTTAGAAGCCGGGGGTTGGAATTCACCCCTCCACTTT